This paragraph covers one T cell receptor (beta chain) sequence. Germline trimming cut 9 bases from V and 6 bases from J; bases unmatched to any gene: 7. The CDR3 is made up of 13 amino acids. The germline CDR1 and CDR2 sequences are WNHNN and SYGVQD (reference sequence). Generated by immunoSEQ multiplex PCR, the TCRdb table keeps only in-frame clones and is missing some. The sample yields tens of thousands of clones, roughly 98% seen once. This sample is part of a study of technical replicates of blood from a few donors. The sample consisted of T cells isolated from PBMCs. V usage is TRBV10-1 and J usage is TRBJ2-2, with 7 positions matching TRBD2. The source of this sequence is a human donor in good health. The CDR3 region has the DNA TGCGCCAGTTCGTCCGGGGGGTCCGGGGAGCTGTTTTTT. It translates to CASSSGGSGELFF.